A single sample gave rise to the 7 T cell receptor beta chains below, sequenced in a study of T cells expressing NK-cell markers. TCRdb reprocessed the 5' RACE reads and keeps a single row for each CDR3 protein, giving no DNA. There are roughly 350,000 distinct CDR3 sequences in the sample, with under 6.5% held by the top ten. Sequences were obtained from blood T cells: a sorted CD56 or NKG2C T cell subset, CD4+ or CD8+ T cells, or bulk PBMC T cells (not recorded which). All receptors derive from a man aged 18-75 years in good health.

The genes are TRBV29-1 and TRBJ2-5; lacking DNA, the TRBD2 call made by TCRdb goes unchecked. This CDR3 region has 18 residues. Per the germline V gene, CDR1 is SQVTM and CDR2 is ANQGSEA. The CDR3 sequence: CSVEDPWGAGGPQETQYF.

This sequence joins TRBV6-5 and TRBJ2-7; without DNA, the TCRdb call of TRBD1 cannot be checked. Germline V lookup: CDR1 MNHEY, CDR2 SVGAGI. The CDR3 is made up of 15 amino acids. The CDR3 spells CASSSRQASSYEQYF.

The chain employs TRBV20-1 and TRBJ2-7. Germline V lookup: CDR1 DFQATT, CDR2 SNEGSKA (reference sequence). This CDR3 spans 12 amino acids. CDR3 loop: CSASVGNDEQYF.

The CDR3: CASSPSGTGIFTLHF. V and J are TRBV5-1 and TRBJ1-6; TCRdb names TRBD1, which stays unverified in the absence of DNA. This CDR3 spans 15 amino acids. The germline V gene encodes CDR1 SGHRS and CDR2 YFSETQ.

The chain recombines TRBV27 with TRBJ1-4. There are 15 residues in the CDR3. The germline CDR1 and CDR2 sequences are MNHEY and SMNVEV (reference sequence). The CDR3 is CASSLFAATNEKLFF.

The chain uses TRBV19 and TRBJ1-2; checking the TCRdb D call of TRBD1 is not possible without DNA. CDR1 is LNHDA, CDR2 SQIVND, per germline (reference sequence). This CDR3 contains 14 residues. The CDR3 loop is CASSPPDRPYGYTF. The full variable domain, in which reference TRBV19 and TRBJ1-2 provide the parts outside the CDR3, is DGGITQSPKYLFRKEGQNVTLSCEQNLNHDAMYWYRQDPGQGLRLIYYSQIVNDFQKGDIAEGYSVSREKKESFPLTVTSAQKNPTAFYLCASSPPDRPYGYTFGSGTRLTVV.

The chain recombines TRBV18 with TRBJ1-1. This CDR3 is 15 amino acids long. Germline V gene data show CDR1 as KGHSH and CDR2 as LQKENI. CDR3 residues: CASSPPGLEDTEAFF.